This T cell receptor beta chain emerged from a study of blood T cells in healthy people across ages. Aged roughly 6 to 100, donors were systemically healthy Caucasians from Russia. Using a J-beta primer mix together with a sample-barcoded 5' primer, a second PCR was run for about 6 to 12 cycles. Unique molecular identifiers of 12 random nucleotides labeled each cDNA. TCRdb ran MiXCR on the 5' RACE reads and lists one entry per CDR3 protein. Seen here are around 1.7 million distinct CDR3 sequences, roughly 27% observed once, and the top ten hold 6.5% to 8.5%. The study's findings and limits: Considered underestimates were the diversity estimates obtained from one million T cells.

The CDR3 loop spans 14 amino acids. The germline V gene encodes CDR1 SEHNR and CDR2 FQNEAQ (reference sequence). Trimming removed 1 base at V and 9 bases at J, with 10 bases between. This clonotype was counted a few times. Its antigen remains unidentified. The sequenced sample consisted of blood. The chain carries TRBV7-9 and TRBJ1-6; D ambiguous. The clonotype originates from a woman between 25 and 40 years old in good health. The CDR3 sequence: CASSLVSGSSPLHF. The CDR3 DNA is TGTGCCAGCAGCTTAGTGTCGGGGAGTTCACCCCTCCACTTT. The variable domain in full, with the rest retrieved from reference TRBV7-9 and TRBJ1-6, is DTGVSQNPRHKITKRGQNVTFRCDPISEHNRLYWYRQTLGQGPEFLTYFQNEAQLEKSRLLSDRFSAERPKGSFSTLEIQRTEQGDSAMYLCASSLVSGSSPLHFGNGTRLTVT.